This passage covers 19 T cell receptor beta chains from one sample sequenced in a study of OX40 agonist ivuxolimab in advanced cancers. Only in-frame clones appear in the TCRdb table, and some are missing; sequencing was by immunoSEQ multiplex PCR. The sample has about 59,000 clones; about nine tenths are singletons. This specimen consisted of CD4+ or CD8+ T cells sorted from blood, obtained in a trial of the OX40 agonist ivuxolimab. Receptors were obtained from an adult with an advanced solid tumor such as melanoma, head and neck, liver or kidney cancer.

The chain carries TRBV11-1 and TRBJ2-7, with D possibly called TRBD1 or TRBD2 (6 bases each). V shed 1 base and J shed 2 bases, with 9 bases lying between them. Looked up from germline, CDR1 is SGHAT and CDR2 is FQDESV (reference sequence). CDR3 size: 14 residues. The CDR3 sequence is CASSLGGGPYEQYF. In DNA, the CDR3 is TGTGCCAGCAGCTTAGGTGGGGGGCCCTACGAGCAGTACTTC. The full variable domain, completed using reference TRBV11-1 and TRBJ2-7, is EAEVAQSPRYKITEKSQAVAFWCDPISGHATLYWYRQILGQGPELLVQFQDESVVDDSQLPKDRFSAERLKGVDSTLKIQPAELGDSAMYLCASSLGGGPYEQYFGPGTRLTVT.

This clone was detected a few times. The chain has TRBV5-8 and TRBJ2-1, with no clear D. From germline, CDR1 is SGHTS and CDR2 YDEGEE. The germline V and J ends were trimmed by 6 bases and 0 bases, with 13 bases remaining between them. This CDR3 comprises 15 residues. In nucleotides, the CDR3 is TGTGCCAGCACTAGGTGGGTCGGCTCCTACAATGAGCAGTTCTTC. The encoded protein is CASTRWVGSYNEQFF.

This chain uses TRBV5-1 with TRBJ2-5; 11 nucleotides match TRBD2. Germline V gene sequence: CDR1 SGHRS, CDR2 YFSETQ. With 4 bases clipped from V and 1 base from J, the junction kept 3 bases outside the gene matches. The CDR3 is 15 residues long. CDR3 sequence: CASSTGLAVQETQYF. Here the CDR3 DNA reads TGCGCCAGCAGCACGGGACTAGCGGTCCAAGAGACCCAGTACTTC.

This chain links TRBV11-2 with TRBJ2-7; 7 bases fit TRBD2. The V and J ends lost 5 bases and 2 bases, in that order; junction bases with no gene match: 6. This CDR3 is 14 amino acids long. The germline CDR1 and CDR2 sequences are SGHAT and FQNNGV. The CDR3 spells CASSGLADPYEQYF. As DNA, the CDR3 is TGTGCCAGCAGCGGTCTAGCGGACCCCTACGAGCAGTACTTC.

The rearrangement uses TRBV4-1 and TRBJ2-1; no reliable D call. The germline gives CDR1 MGHRA, CDR2 YSYEKL. This CDR3 has 13 residues. The V gene lost 6 bases and the J gene lost 6 bases, with 12 bases spanning the gap. In nucleotides, the CDR3 is TGCGCCAGCAGGGGGTTGGTTACCAATGAGCAGTTCTTC. This sequence encodes CASRGLVTNEQFF.

The chain couples TRBV5-1 to TRBJ1-2; 7 bases match TRBD1. Germline V gene sequence: CDR1 SGHRS, CDR2 YFSETQ. Unmatched junction bases numbered 4, after V lost 5 bases and J lost 3 bases. This CDR3 comprises 13 residues. The CDR3 DNA follows: TGCGCCAGCAGGTCAGGGACAGACTATGGCTACACCTTC. Translation: CASRSGTDYGYTF. Filled out from reference TRBV5-1 and TRBJ1-2, the complete variable domain reads KAGVTQTPRYLIKTRGQQVTLSCSPISGHRSVSWYQQTPGQGLQFLFEYFSETQRNKGNFPGRFSGRQFSNSRSEMNVSTLELGDSALYLCASRSGTDYGYTFGSGTRLTVV.

The V and J genes are TRBV9 and TRBJ2-1; a possible D gene is TRBD1 (6 bases). CDR1 and CDR2 (germline): SGDLS, YYNGEE. With 4 bases removed from V and 4 bases from J, the gap between germline ends came to 15 bases. The length of the CDR3 is 15 residues. The CDR3 DNA sequence: TGTGCCAGCAGCACCCAGGCCCAGGGGTACAATGAGCAGTTCTTC. This codes for CASSTQAQGYNEQFF.

This clone was observed a few times. This chain joins TRBV5-1 and TRBJ2-2; D may match TRBD1 or TRBD2 (6 bases each). This CDR3 comprises 15 residues. Germline V gene lookup returns CDR1 SGHRS and CDR2 YFSETQ. Trimming took 2 bases from V and 6 from J, leaving 14 bases between them. CDR3 in DNA: TGCGCCAGCAGCTTTTTCTCAGGGGACTCCGGGGAGCTGTTTTTT. The encoded protein is CASSFFSGDSGELFF.

The chain carries TRBV6-1 and TRBJ2-7; D unresolved. Germline V gene lookup returns CDR1 MNHNS and CDR2 SASEGT. V lost 6 bases, J lost 4 bases, and 10 bases lay in between. The CDR3 runs to 12 residues. CDR3 region: CASRTTRYEQYF. CDR3 sequence (DNA): TGTGCCAGCAGAACCACGAGATACGAGCAGTACTTC.

The gene calls are TRBV18 and TRBJ2-5; 7 bases align to TRBD1. Germline CDR1 reads KGHSH; CDR2 reads LQKENI. The V gene end was trimmed by 1 base and the J gene end by 3 bases; junction bases not matched to a gene: 17. CDR3 length equals 19 residues. The CDR3 sequence: CASSPLLFRGPRTEETQYF. In DNA, the CDR3 is TGTGCCAGCTCACCACTTTTGTTTAGGGGGCCTCGTACAGAAGAGACCCAGTACTTC.

The rearrangement joins TRBV11-3 to TRBJ1-1, with no clear D. Germline-derived CDR1 and CDR2 are SGHNT and YENEEA. This CDR3 region has 16 residues. The V end lost 5 bases, the J end lost 3 bases, and 19 bases lay between the germline ends. CDR3 loop: CASSPGLTTRDTEAFF. CDR3 in DNA: TGTGCCAGCAGCCCCGGACTTACCACGAGGGACACTGAAGCTTTCTTT. Supplemented by reference TRBV11-3 and TRBJ1-1, the full variable domain reads EAGVVQSPRYKIIEKKQPVAFWCNPISGHNTLYWYLQNLGQGPELLIRYENEEAVDDSQLPKDRFSAERLKGVDSTLKIQPAELGDSAVYLCASSPGLTTRDTEAFFGQGTRLTVV.

The chain carries TRBV5-1 and TRBJ2-2; D gene unclear. With 1 base removed from V and 7 bases from J, the gap between germline ends came to 17 bases. This CDR3 is 16 amino acids long. Germline assignment: CDR1 SGHRS and CDR2 YFSETQ. The CDR3 protein is CASSLWRQPGDGELFF. DNA for the CDR3: TGCGCCAGCAGCTTGTGGCGTCAGCCGGGTGACGGGGAGCTGTTTTTT.

V is TRBV4-1 and J is TRBJ2-7; tentative D call: TRBD1 (6 bases). This CDR3 has 15 residues. Germline loops: CDR1 MGHRA, CDR2 YSYEKL. The V gene lost 6 bases and the J gene lost 1 base, with 16 bases spanning the gap. The CDR3 region is CASRKTWTASYEQYF. CDR3 bases: TGCGCCAGCAGGAAAACCTGGACAGCATCCTACGAGCAGTACTTC.

Turning to this clone: The sample carries other DNA sequences with the same CDR3. This chain joins TRBV6-5 and TRBJ1-5, with D hard to call. With 2 bases removed from V and 1 base from J, the gap between germline ends came to 3 bases. Germline V gene sequence: CDR1 MNHEY, CDR2 SVGAGI. This CDR3 comprises 13 residues. The CDR3 here is CASSYNSNQPQHF. The CDR3 DNA follows: TGTGCCAGCAGTTACAACAGCAATCAGCCCCAGCATTTT.

The chain has TRBV5-1 and TRBJ1-2; 9 bases are shared with TRBD1. Trimming removed 2 bases from V and 3 bases from J; junction bases left unmatched: 2. CDR1 is SGHRS and CDR2 is YFSETQ in the germline V gene. The CDR3 is 14 residues long. The CDR3 DNA reads as TGCGCCAGCAGCTTAAGGACAGGGGACTATGGCTACACCTTC. Its translation is CASSLRTGDYGYTF.

V gene TRBV5-4 combines with J gene TRBJ2-1; D may correspond to TRBD1 or TRBD2 (5 bases each). Germline loops: CDR1 SGHNT, CDR2 YYREEE (reference sequence). The CDR3 runs 16 residues. Trimming took 3 bases from V and 7 from J, leaving 20 bases between them. The CDR3, as DNA: TGTGCCAGCAGCTCCCGGGACCACCGGCGGAATAATGAGCAGTTCTTC. As protein: CASSSRDHRRNNEQFF.

The rearrangement joins TRBV9 to TRBJ2-3; TRBD2 agrees at 9 bases. Germline values: CDR1 SGDLS, CDR2 YYNGEE. Losses at the gene ends were 0 bases for V and 7 bases for J; bases not matched to a gene: 6. The CDR3 totals 15 residues. The CDR3 bases are TGTGCCAGCAGCGTAGCTGCGACTAGCGGACATACGCAGTATTTT. Protein: CASSVAATSGHTQYF.

This chain links TRBV6-5 with TRBJ2-7, with 8 bases identical to TRBD1. The CDR3 runs to 14 residues. The trim removed 6 bases at V and 2 bases at J, leaving 6 bases unmatched. The V gene's germline CDR1 is MNHEY and CDR2 SVGAGI. CDR3 in DNA: TGTGCCAGCAGCACCTGGGACAGGACCTACGAGCAGTACTTC. Translating it yields CASSTWDRTYEQYF.

V gene TRBV5-8 combines with J gene TRBJ2-7, with 9 nucleotides matching TRBD2. CDR1 and CDR2 (germline): SGHTS, YDEGEE. After removal of 0 bases from V and 3 bases from J, the junction contained 4 bases not matched to a gene. The CDR3 covers 15 residues. CDR3 coding DNA: TGTGCCAGCAGCTTGGCCGTAGCGGGAGTCTACGAGCAGTACTTC. Translation: CASSLAVAGVYEQYF.